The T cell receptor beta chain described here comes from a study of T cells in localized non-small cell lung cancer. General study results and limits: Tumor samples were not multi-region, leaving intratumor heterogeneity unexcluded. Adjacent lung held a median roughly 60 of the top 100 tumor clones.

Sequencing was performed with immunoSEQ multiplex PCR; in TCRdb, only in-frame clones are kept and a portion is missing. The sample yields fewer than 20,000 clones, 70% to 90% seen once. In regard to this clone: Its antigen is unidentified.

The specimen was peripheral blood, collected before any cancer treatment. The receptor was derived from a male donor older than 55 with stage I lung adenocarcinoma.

The CDR3: CASSPIEGVRDTEAFF. Here the CDR3 DNA reads TGTGCCAGCTCACCTATAGAGGGCGTACGGGACACTGAAGCTTTCTTT. The V and J genes are TRBV18 and TRBJ1-1; D is undetermined. V lost 3 bases to trimming and J lost 3 bases, with 17 bases between them. This CDR3 region has 16 residues. Germline assignment: CDR1 KGHSH and CDR2 LQKENI.